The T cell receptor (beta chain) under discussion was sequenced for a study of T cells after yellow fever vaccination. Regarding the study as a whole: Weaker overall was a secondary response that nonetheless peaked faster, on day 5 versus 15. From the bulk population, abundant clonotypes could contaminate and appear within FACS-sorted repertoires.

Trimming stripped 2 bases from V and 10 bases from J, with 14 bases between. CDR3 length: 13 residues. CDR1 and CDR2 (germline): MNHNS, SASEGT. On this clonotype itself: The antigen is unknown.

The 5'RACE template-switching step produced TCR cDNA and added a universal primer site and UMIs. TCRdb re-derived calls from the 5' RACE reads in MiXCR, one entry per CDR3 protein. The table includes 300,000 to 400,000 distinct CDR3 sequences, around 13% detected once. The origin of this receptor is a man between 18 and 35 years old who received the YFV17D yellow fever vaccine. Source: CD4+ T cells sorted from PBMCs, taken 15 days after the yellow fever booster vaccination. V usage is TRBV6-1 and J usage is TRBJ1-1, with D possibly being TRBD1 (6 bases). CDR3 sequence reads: CASSENGGRGAFF. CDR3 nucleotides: TGTGCCAGCAGTGAAAACGGGGGGCGCGGAGCTTTCTTT.